This T cell receptor beta chain was sequenced for a study of graft-versus-host responses after intestinal transplantation. On this clone itself: Its target is not known.

Per germline, CDR1 PRHDT and CDR2 FYEKMQ (reference sequence). J lost 0 bases, V lost 0 bases, and 4 bases had no gene match. The CDR3 totals 17 residues. Data came from immunoSEQ multiplex PCR; TCRdb stores just in-frame clones and leaves some out. Of about 88,000 clones listed, 94% are singletons. This clonotype was sampled from a human donor who was the organ donor for an intestinal transplant. Sequencing used unstimulated CD4+ T cells sorted from spleen or lymph node cells, obtained before transplant. The chain has TRBV13 and TRBJ2-3; 9 bases agree with TRBD2. As DNA, the CDR3 is TGTGCCAGCAGCTTAGGGGCTAGCGGGGCTAGCACAGATACGCAGTATTTT. Amino acid sequence: CASSLGASGASTDTQYF. Full variable domain (missing parts from reference TRBV13 and TRBJ2-3): AAGVIQSPRHLIKEKRETATLKCYPIPRHDTVYWYQQGPGQDPQFLISFYEKMQSDKGSIPDRFSAQQFSDYHSELNMSSLELGDSALYFCASSLGASGASTDTQYFGPGTRLTVL.